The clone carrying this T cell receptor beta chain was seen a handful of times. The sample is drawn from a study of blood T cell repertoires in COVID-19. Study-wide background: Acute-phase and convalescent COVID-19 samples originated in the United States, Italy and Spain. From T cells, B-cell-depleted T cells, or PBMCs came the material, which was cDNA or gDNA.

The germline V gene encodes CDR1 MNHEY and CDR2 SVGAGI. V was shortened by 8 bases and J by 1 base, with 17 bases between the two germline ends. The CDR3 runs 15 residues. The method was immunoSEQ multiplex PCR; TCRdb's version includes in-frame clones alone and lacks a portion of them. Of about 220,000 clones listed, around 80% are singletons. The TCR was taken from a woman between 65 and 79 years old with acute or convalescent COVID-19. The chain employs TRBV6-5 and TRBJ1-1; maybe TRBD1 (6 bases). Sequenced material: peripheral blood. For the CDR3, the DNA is TGTGCCAGCGGGGGCAGGGGAGGGAAGAACACTGAAGCTTTCTTT. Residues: CASGGRGGKNTEAFF.